This T cell receptor (beta chain) appears in the sequencing data of a study of shared clonotypes between healthy human individuals. The study, taken as a whole, reports: Deeper or shallower sequencing was expected to change how clonotypes are shared among donors.

CD4+ cell separation produced CD45RA+ naive and CD45RA-negative memory subsets. The method was immunoSEQ multiplex PCR; TCRdb's version includes in-frame clones alone and lacks a portion of them. The repertoire consists of just over 2,000,000 clones, with roughly 96% occurring once and the leading ten covering around 0.13%. The CDR3 contains 14 residues. Germline lookup yields CDR1 SGHTA and CDR2 FQGNSA. The germline V and J ends were trimmed by 5 bases and 5 bases, with 16 bases remaining between them. As to this clone: Antigen unknown.

V and J are TRBV7-2 and TRBJ2-7; no definite D call. This clonotype originated in a man aged 18-30 years in good health. Sequencing input: naive CD4+ T cells sorted from blood. Subset here: CD45RA+ positively selected. CDR3 nucleotides: TGTGCCAGCAGCCCCTTTCCTATTGGGAACGAGCAGTACTTC. As protein: CASSPFPIGNEQYF. Variable domain in full (rest from reference TRBV7-2 and TRBJ2-7): GAGVSQSPSNKVTEKGKDVELRCDPISGHTALYWYRQSLGQGLEFLIYFQGNSAPDKSGLPSDRFSAERTGGSVSTLTIQRTQQEDSAVYLCASSPFPIGNEQYFGPGTRLTVT.